These T cell receptor beta chains were read from a single sample in a study of blood T cell repertoires in COVID-19. Here immunoSEQ multiplex PCR was the method, and the copy in TCRdb shows in-frame clones only, minus some. The sample consists of a few hundred thousand clones, over 75% of them appearing once. Sequenced input: peripheral blood. Receptors were obtained from a man aged 50-60 years with active or convalescent COVID-19. Each CDR3 is given with its conserved first and last residue.

J	V	CDR3
TRBJ1-1	TRBV28	CASTTSREAAEAFF
TRBJ1-2	TRBV27	CASRGTGTGVYGYTF
TRBJ2-7	TRBV5-1	CASSPSRRDYEQYF
TRBJ2-3	TRBV10-1	CASSELGLAGDGAADTQYF
TRBJ1-2	TRBV6-6	CASSKPGEGNYGYTF
TRBJ2-7	TRBV10-3	CAIRLTSGTYEQYF
TRBJ2-7	TRBV4-1	CASSQGRAGGQYF
TRBJ2-7	TRBV27	CASSSQPGRSYEQYF
TRBJ2-5	TRBV19	CATSRAGGPQETQYF
TRBJ2-7	TRBV3-1/TRBV3-2	CASSQGRTSGNNEQYF
TRBJ1-2	TRBV6-2/TRBV6-3	CASSPIWATRDGYTF
TRBJ1-1	TRBV7-9	CAWGGYPIGGLSNTEAFF
TRBJ1-5	TRBV9	CASSVNPDRQPQHF
TRBJ2-2	TRBV27	CASRLANTGELFF
TRBJ2-2	TRBV10-3	CATGLTSGSTGELFF
TRBJ1-1	TRBV10-3	CAISGQDSNTEAFF
TRBJ2-7	TRBV10-1	CASSDQVLVYEQYF
TRBJ2-2	TRBV4-1	CASSQVGRDRGTGELFF
TRBJ1-5	TRBV11-1	CASSRDRAQPQHF
TRBJ2-1	TRBV15	CATSSGKGNLDEQFF
TRBJ2-7	TRBV5-5	CASSFGLAELSYEQYF
TRBJ1-1	TRBV7-9	CASSFFPGGSTEAFF
TRBJ2-7	TRBV10-3	CAISEGDYPNFYEQYF
TRBJ1-2	TRBV7-9	CASSWGLGTENGYTF
TRBJ2-1	TRBV30	CAWANRRGDEQFF
TRBJ1-2	TRBV11-2	CASSLEAGQGGGYTF
TRBJ2-7	TRBV10-3	CAISIGTSGTYEQYF
TRBJ1-5	TRBV6-2/TRBV6-3	CASSYFPGPQHF
TRBJ2-1	TRBV11-3	CASSLGQGDEQFF
TRBJ2-1	TRBV9	CASSVAGTGIYNEQFF
TRBJ1-2	TRBV5-1	CASSLESLYGYTF
TRBJ1-4	TRBV18	CASSPSAIGEAGEKLFF
TRBJ2-1	TRBV3-1/TRBV3-2	CASSPRRLTEQFF
TRBJ2-5	TRBV5-5	CASSLVGGQETQYF
TRBJ2-2	TRBV10-3	CATGLPNTGELFF
TRBJ1-6	TRBV25-1	CASSESYSPLHF
TRBJ2-3	TRBV24-1	CATSDSGHLGQDTQYF
TRBJ2-3	TRBV12-3/TRBV12-4	CASSFSDTQYF
TRBJ1-4	TRBV6-1	CASSDHRGSFGEKLFF
TRBJ2-7	TRBV6-2/TRBV6-3	CASSSPTIAGGEQYF
TRBJ1-1	TRBV5-1	CASSLGRGAGTEAFF